This T cell receptor (beta chain) was recovered during a study of T cells in tuberculosis. Of note for this clone: Antigen specificity is unknown.

Each patient had positive sputum smear microscopy and/or positive culture. Unsorted cryopreserved PBMC were sequenced, averaging roughly 100,000 T cells per clinical donor. Method: immunoSEQ multiplex PCR; TCRdb's copy keeps in-frame clones and lacks some. The sample lists fewer than 11,000 clones; around 94% were seen once. The CDR3 is 15 amino acids. V was pared by 2 bases and J by 4 bases, with 4 bases of the junction left unmatched. Germline V gene sequence: CDR1 SGHRS, CDR2 YFSETQ. Findings and limits, study-wide: A GMM-specific repertoire classifier reached about 90% accuracy, AUROC 0.90.

The chain combines TRBV5-1 with TRBJ2-2, with 8 bases that match TRBD1. The source material was PBMCs. The sequence came from an adult with tuberculosis. CDR3 loop: CASSFQGASTGELFF. DNA for the CDR3: TGCGCCAGCAGCTTTCAGGGGGCGAGCACCGGGGAGCTGTTTTTT.